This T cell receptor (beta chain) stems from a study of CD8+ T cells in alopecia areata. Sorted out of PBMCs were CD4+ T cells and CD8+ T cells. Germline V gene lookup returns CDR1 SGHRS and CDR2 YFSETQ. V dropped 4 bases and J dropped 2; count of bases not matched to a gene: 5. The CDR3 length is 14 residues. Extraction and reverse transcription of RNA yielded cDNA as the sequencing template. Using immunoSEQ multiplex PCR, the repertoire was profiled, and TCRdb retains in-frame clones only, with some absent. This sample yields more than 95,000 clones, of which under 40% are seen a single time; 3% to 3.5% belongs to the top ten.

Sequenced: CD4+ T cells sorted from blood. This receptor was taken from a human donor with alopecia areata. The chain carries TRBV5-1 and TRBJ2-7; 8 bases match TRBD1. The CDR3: CASSEGTGAYEQYF. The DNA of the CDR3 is TGCGCCAGCAGCGAGGGGACAGGTGCCTACGAGCAGTACTTC.